This TCR beta chain emerged from a study of T cells after yellow fever vaccination. About the research overall: Some fractions had low cell numbers, and these were prepared with SMART-Seq v4 Ultra Low Input. General study points: Researchers cautioned that FACS-sorted repertoires could harbor abundant clonotypes contaminating from the bulk population. Post-booster reappearance was seen for most primary-vaccination clones (roughly 96% CD4, 75% to 90% CD8).

In making TCR cDNA, 5'RACE template switching added a universal primer site and UMIs to it. TCRdb re-called the 5' RACE reads with MiXCR, one entry per CDR3 protein. The table includes nearly 350,000 distinct CDR3 sequences, approximately 8% detected once. On this clonotype itself: Its antigen is unknown.

CDR3 length: 15 residues. Losses at the gene ends were 5 bases for V and 2 bases for J; bases not matched to a gene: 5. Germline CDR1 is SGHTA and CDR2 is FQGNSA. The input for sequencing was PBMCs, taken more than 40 days after the first yellow fever vaccination. The clonotype comes from a man aged 18 to 29 who received the YFV17D yellow fever vaccine. The J gene is TRBJ2-7, the V gene TRBV7-2, with TRBD2 matching 11 bases. This CDR3 reads CASSALAGATYEQYF. CDR3 nucleotide sequence: TGTGCCAGCAGCGCACTAGCGGGGGCCACCTACGAGCAGTACTTC.